The T cell receptor (beta chain) under discussion was sequenced for a study of control samples from healthy donors and cancer patients. Germline loops: CDR1 SGHAT, CDR2 FQNNGV. The CDR3 spans 14 residues. The V end was cut by 5 bases, the J end by 5 bases, with 15 bases between. Sequencing used immunoSEQ multiplex PCR; TCRdb keeps in-frame clones, though not all of them. The sample consists of 150,000 to 200,000 clones, about 90% of them appearing once. The chain links TRBV11-2 to TRBJ2-5, with D uncertain. The source material was blood. The clonotype originates from a woman between 35 and 50 years old in good health. In DNA form, the CDR3 reads TGTGCCAGCAGCCCCGACGGGTGGGGTGAGACCCAGTACTTC. Residues: CASSPDGWGETQYF.